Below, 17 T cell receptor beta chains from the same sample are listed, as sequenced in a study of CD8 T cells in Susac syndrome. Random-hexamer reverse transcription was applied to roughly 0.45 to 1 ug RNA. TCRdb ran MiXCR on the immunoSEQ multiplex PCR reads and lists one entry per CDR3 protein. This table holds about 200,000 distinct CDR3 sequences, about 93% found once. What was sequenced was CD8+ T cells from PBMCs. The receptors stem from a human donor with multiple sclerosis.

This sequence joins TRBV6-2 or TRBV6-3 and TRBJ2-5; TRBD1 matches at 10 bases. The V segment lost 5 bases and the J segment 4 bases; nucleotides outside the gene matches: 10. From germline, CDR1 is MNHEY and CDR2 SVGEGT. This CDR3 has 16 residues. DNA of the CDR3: TGTGCCAGCAGTGTCACCGTGGACAGGGGGGGAGAGACCCAGTACTTC. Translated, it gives CASSVTVDRGGETQYF.

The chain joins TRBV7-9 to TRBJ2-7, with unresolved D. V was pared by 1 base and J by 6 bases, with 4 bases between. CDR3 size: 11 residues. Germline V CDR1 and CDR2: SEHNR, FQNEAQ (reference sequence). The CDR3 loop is CASSLGAEQYF. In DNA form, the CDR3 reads TGTGCCAGCAGCTTAGGCGCCGAGCAGTACTTC.

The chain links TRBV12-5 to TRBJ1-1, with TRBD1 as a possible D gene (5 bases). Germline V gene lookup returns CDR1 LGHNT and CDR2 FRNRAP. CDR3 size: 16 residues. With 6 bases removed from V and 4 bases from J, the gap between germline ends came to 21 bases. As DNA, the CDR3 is TGTGCTAGTGGGAGCCAAGGGGATGGGGATCGCACTGAAGCTTTCTTT. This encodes CASGSQGDGDRTEAFF.

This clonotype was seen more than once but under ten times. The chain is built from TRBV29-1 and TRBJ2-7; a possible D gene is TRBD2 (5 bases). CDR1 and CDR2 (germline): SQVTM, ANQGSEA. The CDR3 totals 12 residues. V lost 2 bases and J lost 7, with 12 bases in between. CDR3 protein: CSVEKGTGEQYF. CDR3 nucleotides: TGCAGCGTTGAAAAGGGAACGGGAGAGCAGTACTTC.

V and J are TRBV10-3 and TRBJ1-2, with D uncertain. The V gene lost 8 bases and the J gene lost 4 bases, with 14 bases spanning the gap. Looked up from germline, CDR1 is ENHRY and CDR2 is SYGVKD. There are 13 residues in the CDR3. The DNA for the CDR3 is TGTGCCATCCCACAGAGAGAGGGCTATGGCTACACCTTC. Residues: CAIPQREGYGYTF.

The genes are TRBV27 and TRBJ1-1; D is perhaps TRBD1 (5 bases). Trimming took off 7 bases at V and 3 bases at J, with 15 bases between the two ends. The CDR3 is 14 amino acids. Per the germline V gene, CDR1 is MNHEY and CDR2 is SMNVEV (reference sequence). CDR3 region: CASKCGTTDTEAFF. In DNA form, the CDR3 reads TGTGCCAGCAAATGCGGGACTACCGACACTGAAGCTTTCTTT.

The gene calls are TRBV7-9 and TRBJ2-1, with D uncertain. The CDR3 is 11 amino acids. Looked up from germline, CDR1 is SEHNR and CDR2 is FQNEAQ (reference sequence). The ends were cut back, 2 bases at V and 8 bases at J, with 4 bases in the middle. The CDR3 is CASSLNHEQFF. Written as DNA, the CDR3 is TGTGCCAGCAGCTTAAACCATGAGCAGTTCTTC.

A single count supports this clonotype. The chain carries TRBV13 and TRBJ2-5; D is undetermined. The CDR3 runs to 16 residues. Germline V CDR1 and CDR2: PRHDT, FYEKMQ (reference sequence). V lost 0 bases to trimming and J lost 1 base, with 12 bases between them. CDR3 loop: CASSLGGSSPQETQYF. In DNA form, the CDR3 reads TGTGCCAGCAGCTTAGGGGGCTCCTCACCCCAAGAGACCCAGTACTTC.

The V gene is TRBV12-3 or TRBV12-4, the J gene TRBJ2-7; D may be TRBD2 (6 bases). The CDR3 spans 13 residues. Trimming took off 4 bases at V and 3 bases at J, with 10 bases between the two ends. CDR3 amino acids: CASSYAGNYEQYF. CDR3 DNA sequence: TGTGCCAGCAGTTACGCGGGAAACTACGAGCAGTACTTC.

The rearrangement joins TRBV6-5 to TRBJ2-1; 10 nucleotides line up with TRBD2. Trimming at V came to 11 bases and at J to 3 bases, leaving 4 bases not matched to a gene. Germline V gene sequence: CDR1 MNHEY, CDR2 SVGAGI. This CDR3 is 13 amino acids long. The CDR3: CAAGLADYNEQFF. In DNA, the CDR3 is TGTGCCGCCGGACTAGCGGACTACAATGAGCAGTTCTTC.

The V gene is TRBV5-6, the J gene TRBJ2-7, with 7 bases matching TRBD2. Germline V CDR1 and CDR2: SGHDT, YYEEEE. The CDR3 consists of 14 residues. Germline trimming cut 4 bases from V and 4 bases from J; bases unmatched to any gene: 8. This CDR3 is CASSGTSAVYEQYF. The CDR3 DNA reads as TGTGCCAGCAGCGGTACTAGCGCGGTATACGAGCAGTACTTC. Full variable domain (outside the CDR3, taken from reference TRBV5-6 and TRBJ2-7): DAGVTQSPTHLIKTRGQQVTLRCSPKSGHDTVSWYQQALGQGPQFIFQYYEEEERQRGNFPDRFSGHQFPNYSSELNVNALLLGDSALYLCASSGTSAVYEQYFGPGTRLTVT.

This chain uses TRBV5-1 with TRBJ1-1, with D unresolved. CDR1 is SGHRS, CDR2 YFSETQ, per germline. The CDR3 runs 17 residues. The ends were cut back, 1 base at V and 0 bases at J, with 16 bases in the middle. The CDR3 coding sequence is TGCGCCAGCAGCTTGTGGGCAGGCGGCAGAATGAACACTGAAGCTTTCTTT. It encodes CASSLWAGGRMNTEAFF.

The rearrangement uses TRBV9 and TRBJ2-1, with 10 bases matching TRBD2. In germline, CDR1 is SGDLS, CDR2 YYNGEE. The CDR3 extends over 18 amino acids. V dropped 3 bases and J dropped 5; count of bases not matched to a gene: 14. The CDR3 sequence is CASSGRLLAGGVHNEQFF. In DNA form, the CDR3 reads TGTGCCAGCAGCGGGCGATTATTAGCGGGAGGCGTCCACAATGAGCAGTTCTTC.

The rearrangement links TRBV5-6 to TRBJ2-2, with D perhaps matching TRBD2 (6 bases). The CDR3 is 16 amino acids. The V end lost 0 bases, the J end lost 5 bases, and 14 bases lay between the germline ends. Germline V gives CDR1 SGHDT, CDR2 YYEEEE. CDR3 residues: CASSLALEGGTGELFF. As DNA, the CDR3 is TGTGCCAGCAGCTTGGCCTTGGAGGGAGGAACCGGGGAGCTGTTTTTT. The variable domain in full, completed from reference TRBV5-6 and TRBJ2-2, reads DAGVTQSPTHLIKTRGQQVTLRCSPKSGHDTVSWYQQALGQGPQFIFQYYEEEERQRGNFPDRFSGHQFPNYSSELNVNALLLGDSALYLCASSLALEGGTGELFFGEGSRLTVL.

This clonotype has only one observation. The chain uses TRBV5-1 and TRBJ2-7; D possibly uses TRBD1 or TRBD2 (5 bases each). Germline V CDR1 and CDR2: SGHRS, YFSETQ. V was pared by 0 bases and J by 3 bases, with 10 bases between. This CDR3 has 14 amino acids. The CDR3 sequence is CASSLAGSDYEQYF. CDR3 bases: TGCGCCAGCAGCTTGGCAGGGAGTGACTACGAGCAGTACTTC.

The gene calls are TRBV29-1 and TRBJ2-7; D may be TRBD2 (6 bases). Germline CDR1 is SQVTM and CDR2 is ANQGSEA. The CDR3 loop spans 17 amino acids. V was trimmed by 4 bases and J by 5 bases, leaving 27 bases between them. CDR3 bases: TGCAGCGTTGCAGCGGTAAGCGGAGGGGCCCTCCTCGACGAGCAGTACTTC. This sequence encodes CSVAAVSGGALLDEQYF.

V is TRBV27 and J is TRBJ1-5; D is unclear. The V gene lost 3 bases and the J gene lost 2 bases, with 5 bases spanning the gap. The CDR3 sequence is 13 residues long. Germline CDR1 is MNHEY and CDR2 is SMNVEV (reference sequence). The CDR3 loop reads CASSFVGNQPQHF. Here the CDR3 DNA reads TGTGCCAGCAGTTTTGTTGGCAATCAGCCCCAGCATTTT.